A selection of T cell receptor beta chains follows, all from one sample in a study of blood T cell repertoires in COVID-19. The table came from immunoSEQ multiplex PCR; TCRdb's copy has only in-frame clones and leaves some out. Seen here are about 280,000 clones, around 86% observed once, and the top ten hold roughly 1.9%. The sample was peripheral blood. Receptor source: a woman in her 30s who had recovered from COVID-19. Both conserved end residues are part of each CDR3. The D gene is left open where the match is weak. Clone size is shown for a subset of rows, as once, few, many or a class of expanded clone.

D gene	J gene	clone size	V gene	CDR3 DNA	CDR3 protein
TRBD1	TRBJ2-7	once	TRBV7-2	TGTGCCAGCAGGAATGGACAGGGGGAAGACGAGCAGTACTTC	CASRNGQGEDEQYF
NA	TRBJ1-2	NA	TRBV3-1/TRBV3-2	TGTGCCAGCAGCCAGGGACACAACTATGGCTACACCTTC	CASSQGHNYGYTF
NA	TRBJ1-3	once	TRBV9	TGTGCCAGCAGCGTTAGACAGGTTACCTCTGGAAACACCATATATTTT	CASSVRQVTSGNTIYF
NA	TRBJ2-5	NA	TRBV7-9	TGTGCCAGCAGCTTTTTGGGTGCTGGCGGGGAGACCCAGTACTTC	CASSFLGAGGETQYF
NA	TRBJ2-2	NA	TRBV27	TGTGCCAGCAGACACATACAGGTCTCGAACACCGGGGAGCTGTTTTTT	CASRHIQVSNTGELFF
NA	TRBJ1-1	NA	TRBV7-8	TGTGCCAGCAGCTTCGTTGGGCAGGATTCGTTGGGGGGAGCTTTCTTT	CASSFVGQDSLGGAFF
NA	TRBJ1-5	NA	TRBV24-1	TGTGCCACCAGTCAGGACTACAATCAGCCCCAGCATTTT	CATSQDYNQPQHF
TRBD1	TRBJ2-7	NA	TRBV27	TGTGCCAGCAGTTTAGTAGGGGGCGCCTACGAGCAGTACTTC	CASSLVGGAYEQYF
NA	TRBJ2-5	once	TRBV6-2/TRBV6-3	TGTGCCAGCAGTTACTTGTCCCCCCAGGAATGGGAGACCCAGTACTTC	CASSYLSPQEWETQYF
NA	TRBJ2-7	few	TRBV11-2	TGTGCCAGCAGCTTAGATGGAGACAGCTCCTACGAGCAGTACTTC	CASSLDGDSSYEQYF
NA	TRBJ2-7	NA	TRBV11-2	TGTGCCAGCAGCAAGGGACTCCTAACCTACGAGCAGTACTTC	CASSKGLLTYEQYF
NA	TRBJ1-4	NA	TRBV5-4	TGTGCCAGCGCAACTGCAACTAATGAAAAACTGTTTTTT	CASATATNEKLFF
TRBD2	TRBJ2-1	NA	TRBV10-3	TGTGCCATCAGGACTAGCCCGAGCTCCTACAATGAGCAGTTCTTC	CAIRTSPSSYNEQFF
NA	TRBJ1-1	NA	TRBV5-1	TGCGCCAGCAGCCAAGCGGGACAAAACAGTGGAGCTTTCTTT	CASSQAGQNSGAFF
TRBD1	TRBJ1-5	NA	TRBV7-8	TGTGCCAGCAGTTTTTCCCGGGACAGAGAACAGCCCCAGCATTTT	CASSFSRDREQPQHF
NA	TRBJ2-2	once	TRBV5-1	TGCGCCAGCAACCCGGGGGGCCCGAACACCGGGGAGCTGTTTTTT	CASNPGGPNTGELFF
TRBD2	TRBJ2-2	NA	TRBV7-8	TGTGCCAGCAGCTTAAGACTAGCGGGAGGGATCACCGGGGAGCTGTTTTTT	CASSLRLAGGITGELFF
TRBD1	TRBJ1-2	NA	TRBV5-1	TGCGCCAGCAGCTACGGACAGGGCGGCTACACCTTC	CASSYGQGGYTF
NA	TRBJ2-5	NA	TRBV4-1	TGCGCCAGCAGCCAAGAAGAGGGAGATGAGGAGACCCAGTACTTC	CASSQEEGDEETQYF
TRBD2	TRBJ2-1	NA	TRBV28	TGTGCCAGCAGTTTATGGGCTAGCGGGAGGGGTGTCACCACGTATGAGCAGTTCTTC	CASSLWASGRGVTTYEQFF
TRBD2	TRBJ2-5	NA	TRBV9	TGTGCCAGCAGCCCAGGACTAGCGGGGTTGGAGACCCAGTACTTC	CASSPGLAGLETQYF
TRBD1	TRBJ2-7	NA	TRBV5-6	TGTGCCAGCAGTTCACAGGGGGCTTCCTACGAGCAGTACTTC	CASSSQGASYEQYF
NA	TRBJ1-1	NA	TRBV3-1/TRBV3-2	TGTGCCAGCGCCGGGACAAAGCATGAAGCTTTCTTT	CASAGTKHEAFF
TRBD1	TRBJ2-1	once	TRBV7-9	TGTGCCAGCAGCTCTCGACGACAGGGTATCGATGAGCAGTTCTTC	CASSSRRQGIDEQFF
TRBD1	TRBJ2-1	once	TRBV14	TGTGCCAGCAGACCTTTATCCGGGACAGGGGTACATGAGCAGTTCTTC	CASRPLSGTGVHEQFF
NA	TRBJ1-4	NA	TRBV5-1	TGCGCCAGCAGCCCGGGGAGTGGGCCTGGGGAAAAACTGTTTTTT	CASSPGSGPGEKLFF
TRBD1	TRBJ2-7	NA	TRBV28	TGTGCCAGCAGTTTCATGGGGACAGGGGGGACCTACGAGCAGTACTTC	CASSFMGTGGTYEQYF
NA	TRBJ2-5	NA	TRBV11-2	TGTGCCAGCAGCTTATGGGACACCCAAGAGACCCAGTACTTC	CASSLWDTQETQYF
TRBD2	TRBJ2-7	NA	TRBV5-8	TGTGCCAGCAGCTTGTATACGGGAGGGTCCTACGAGCAGTACTTC	CASSLYTGGSYEQYF
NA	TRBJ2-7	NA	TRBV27	TGTGCCAGCAGTTCACTCTCCTACGAGCAGTACTTC	CASSSLSYEQYF
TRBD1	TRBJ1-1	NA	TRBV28	TGTGCCAGCAGTAACAATGGACAGGGGGCGAATGAAGCTTTCTTT	CASSNNGQGANEAFF
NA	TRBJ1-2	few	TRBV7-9	TGTGCCAGCAGCCCCAAGTTACAGGGACCTAACTATGGCTACACCTTC	CASSPKLQGPNYGYTF
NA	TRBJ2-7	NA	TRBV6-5	TGTGCCAGCAGTCGGGGAGGAACCTACGAGCAGTACTTC	CASSRGGTYEQYF
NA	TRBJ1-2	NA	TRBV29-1	TGCAGCGTTGAAGACAGGGAAGACTATGGCTACACCTTC	CSVEDREDYGYTF
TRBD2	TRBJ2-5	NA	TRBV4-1	TGCGCCAGCAGCCATTCGGGCGGGGGGCGAGAGACCCAGTACTTC	CASSHSGGGRETQYF
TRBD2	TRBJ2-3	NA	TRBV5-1	TGCGCCAGCAGCTTCGTAGCGGGAGAGACAGATACGCAGTATTTT	CASSFVAGETDTQYF
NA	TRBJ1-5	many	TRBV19	TGTGCCAGTAGTATAGTGAGACAGCCCCAGCATTTT	CASSIVRQPQHF
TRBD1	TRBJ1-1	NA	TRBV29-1	TGCAGCGTAGGGACAGCGAACACTGAAGCTTTCTTT	CSVGTANTEAFF
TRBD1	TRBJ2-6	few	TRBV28	TGTGCCAGCAGTGTCCCGGGACAGGTGGCTGGGGCCAACGTCCTGACTTTC	CASSVPGQVAGANVLTF
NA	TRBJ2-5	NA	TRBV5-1	TGCGCCAGCAGCTTTGACAGATCCCAAGAGACCCAGTACTTC	CASSFDRSQETQYF
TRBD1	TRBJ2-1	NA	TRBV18	TGTGCCAGCTCAGTACAGGGGCCCTACAATGAGCAGTTCTTC	CASSVQGPYNEQFF
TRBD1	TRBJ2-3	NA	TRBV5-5	TGTGCCAGCAGCCCCGGACAGGTGACTGATACGCAGTATTTT	CASSPGQVTDTQYF
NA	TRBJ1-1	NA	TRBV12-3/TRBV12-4	TGTGCCAGCAGTTTCCCGGACACTGAAGCTTTCTTT	CASSFPDTEAFF
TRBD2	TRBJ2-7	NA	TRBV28	TGTGCCAGCAGTGCCGGACTAGCGGGAGTCTACGAGCAGTACTTC	CASSAGLAGVYEQYF
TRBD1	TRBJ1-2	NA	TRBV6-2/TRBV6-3	TGTGCCAGCAGTTACGACAGGGCAATGGGCTACACCTTC	CASSYDRAMGYTF